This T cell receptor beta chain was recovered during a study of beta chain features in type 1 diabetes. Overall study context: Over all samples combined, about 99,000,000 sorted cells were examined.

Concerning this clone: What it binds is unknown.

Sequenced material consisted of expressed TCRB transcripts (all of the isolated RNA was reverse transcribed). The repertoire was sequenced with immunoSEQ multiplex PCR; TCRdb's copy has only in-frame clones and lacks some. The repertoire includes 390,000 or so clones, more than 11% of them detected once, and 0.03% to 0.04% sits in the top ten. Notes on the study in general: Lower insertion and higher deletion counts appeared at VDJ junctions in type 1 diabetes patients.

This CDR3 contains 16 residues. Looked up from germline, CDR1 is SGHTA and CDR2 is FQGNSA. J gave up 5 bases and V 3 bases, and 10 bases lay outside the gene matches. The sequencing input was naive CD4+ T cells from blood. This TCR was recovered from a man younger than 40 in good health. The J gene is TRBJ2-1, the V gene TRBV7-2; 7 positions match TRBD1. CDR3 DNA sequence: TGTGCCAGCAGCTTTGGTATGACAGGGCCAAACAATGAGCAGTTCTTC. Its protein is CASSFGMTGPNNEQFF.